This record covers a single T cell receptor (beta chain). Some clones are missing from TCRdb's copy, which holds only in-frame ones; the method was immunoSEQ multiplex PCR. Among approximately 100,000 clones listed, less than 90% were seen once. CDR1 and CDR2 from the germline V gene are MDHEN and SYDVKM. V shed 4 bases and J 0 bases; nucleotides not matched to a gene: 2. The CDR3 is made up of 14 amino acids. The data stem from a study of cytomegalovirus exposure and HLA in healthy donors. Sequenced material: PBMCs. The chain combines TRBV28 with TRBJ2-7; TRBD2 matches at 8 bases. The clonotype comes from a woman younger than 35 in good health and CMV-seropositive. CDR3 in DNA: TGTGCCAGCAGTTCTGGGACTAGCTCCTACGAGCAGTACGTC. This translates into CASSSGTSSYEQYV.